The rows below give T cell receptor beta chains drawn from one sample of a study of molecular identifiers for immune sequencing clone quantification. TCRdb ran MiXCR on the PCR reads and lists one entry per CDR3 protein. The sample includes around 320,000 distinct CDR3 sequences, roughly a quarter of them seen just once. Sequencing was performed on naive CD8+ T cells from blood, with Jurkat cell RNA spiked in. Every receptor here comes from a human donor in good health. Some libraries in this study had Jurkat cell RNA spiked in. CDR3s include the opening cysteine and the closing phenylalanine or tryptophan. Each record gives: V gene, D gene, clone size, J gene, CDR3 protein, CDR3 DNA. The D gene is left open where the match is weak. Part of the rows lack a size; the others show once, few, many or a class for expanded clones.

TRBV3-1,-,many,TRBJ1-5,CASPSRARNQPQHF,TGTGCCAGCCCCTCCCGGGCGAGAAATCAGCCCCAGCATTTT
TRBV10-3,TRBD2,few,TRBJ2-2,CAISDPGLAGTGELFF,TGTGCCATCAGTGACCCCGGACTAGCGGGAACCGGGGAGCTGTTTTTT
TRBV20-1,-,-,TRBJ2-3,CSASDGRTDTQYF,TGCAGTGCTAGTGACGGACGAACAGATACGCAGTATTTT
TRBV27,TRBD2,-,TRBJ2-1,CASSFSGGPLNEQFF,TGTGCCAGCAGTTTCAGCGGGGGGCCCCTAAATGAGCAGTTCTTC
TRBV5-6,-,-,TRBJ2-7,CASSLSGAGYEQYF,TGTGCCAGCAGCTTGTCAGGGGCCGGTTACGAGCAGTACTTC
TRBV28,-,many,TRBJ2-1,CASSFHRAGHYNEQFF,TGTGCCAGCAGTTTTCACCGCGCAGGCCACTACAATGAGCAGTTCTTC
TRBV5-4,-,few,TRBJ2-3,CASSLAVGTDTQYF,TGTGCCAGCAGCTTGGCTGTGGGTACAGATACGCAGTATTTT
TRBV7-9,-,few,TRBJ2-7,CASSPPGNYEQYF,TGTGCCAGCAGCCCACCGGGAAACTACGAGCAGTACTTC
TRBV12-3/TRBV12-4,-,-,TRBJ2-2,CASTSGRVDPANTGELFF,TGTGCCAGCACCTCCGGTCGGGTAGACCCCGCGAACACCGGGGAGCTGTTTTTT
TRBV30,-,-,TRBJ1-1,CAWSVSKGAEAFF,TGTGCCTGGAGTGTCTCCAAGGGCGCTGAAGCTTTCTTT
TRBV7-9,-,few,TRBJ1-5,CASSSGAGTAFQPQHF,TGTGCCAGCAGCTCAGGGGCAGGTACGGCTTTTCAGCCCCAGCATTTT
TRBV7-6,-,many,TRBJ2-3,CASSLFARSTDTQYF,TGTGCCAGCAGCTTATTTGCGCGCAGCACAGATACGCAGTATTTT
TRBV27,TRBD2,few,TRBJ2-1,CASSREAGVLISEQFF,TGTGCCAGCAGTCGGGAAGCGGGAGTCCTAATTTCTGAGCAGTTCTTC
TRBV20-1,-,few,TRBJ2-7,CSARELLEQYF,TGCAGTGCCCGGGAGCTTCTCGAGCAGTACTTC
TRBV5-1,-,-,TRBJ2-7,CASSPGVAVTYEQYF,TGCGCCAGCAGCCCAGGGGTAGCGGTGACCTACGAGCAGTACTTC
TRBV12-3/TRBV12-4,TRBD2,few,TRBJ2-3,CASSPGTSAQYF,TGTGCCAGCAGCCCGGGGACTAGCGCGCAGTATTTT
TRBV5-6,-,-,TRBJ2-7,CASSPRTVDGQYF,TGTGCCAGCAGCCCCCGGACAGTGGACGGGCAGTACTTC